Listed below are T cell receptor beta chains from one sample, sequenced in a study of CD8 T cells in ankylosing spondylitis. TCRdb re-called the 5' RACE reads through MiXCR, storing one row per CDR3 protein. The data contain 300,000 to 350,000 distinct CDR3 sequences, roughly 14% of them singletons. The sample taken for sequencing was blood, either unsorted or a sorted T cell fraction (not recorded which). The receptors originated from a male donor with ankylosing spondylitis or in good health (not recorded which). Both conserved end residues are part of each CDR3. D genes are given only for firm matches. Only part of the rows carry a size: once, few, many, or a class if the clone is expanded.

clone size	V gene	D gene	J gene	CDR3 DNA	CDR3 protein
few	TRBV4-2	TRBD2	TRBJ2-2	TGTGCCAGCAGCCGAGAACCGACTAGCGTAATACCCCCCGGGGAGCTGTTTTTT	CASSREPTSVIPPGELFF
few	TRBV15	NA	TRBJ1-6	TGTGCCACCAGCCCAAAAGCAGGGGCAGGTTCACCCCTCCACTTT	CATSPKAGAGSPLHF
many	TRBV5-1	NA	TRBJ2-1	TGCGCCAGCAGCTTGGAAGCCTACAATGAGCAGTTCTTC	CASSLEAYNEQFF
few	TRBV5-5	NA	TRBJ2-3	TGTGCCAGCAGCTTGGACGGTGCAACCACAGATACGCAGTATTTT	CASSLDGATTDTQYF
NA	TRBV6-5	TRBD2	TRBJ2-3	TGTGCCAGCAGTCCCTCAGTAGCGGGGATCACAGATACGCAGTATTTT	CASSPSVAGITDTQYF
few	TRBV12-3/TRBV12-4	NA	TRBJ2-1	TGTGCCAGCAGTTTATCCTCCTGGGATGAGCAGTTCTTC	CASSLSSWDEQFF
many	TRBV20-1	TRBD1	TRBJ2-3	TGCAGTGCATGGGGACAGGGGATCGCGGGATCAGATACGCAGTATTTT	CSAWGQGIAGSDTQYF
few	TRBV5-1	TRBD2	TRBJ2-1	TGCGCCAGCAGACGACTAGCGGGGGGGCCGCGCAATGAGCAGTTCTTC	CASRRLAGGPRNEQFF
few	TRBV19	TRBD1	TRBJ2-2	TGTGCCAGTAGTCCTAGGGGGCACACCGGGGAGCTGTTTTTT	CASSPRGHTGELFF
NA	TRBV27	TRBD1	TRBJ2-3	TGTGCCAGCACCCCGGGAAGGGACAGGTTAAGCACAGATACGCAGTATTTT	CASTPGRDRLSTDTQYF
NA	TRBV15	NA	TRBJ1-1	TGTGCCACCAGCAGAGCTGCCCCCACTGAAGCTTTCTTT	CATSRAAPTEAFF
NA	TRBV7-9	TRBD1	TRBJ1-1	TGTGCCAGCAGCGGCGCAGGGGGGACTGAAGCTTTCTTT	CASSGAGGTEAFF
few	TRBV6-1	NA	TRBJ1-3	TGTGCCAGCAGCGTGTGGACGGACTCTGGAAACACCATATATTTT	CASSVWTDSGNTIYF
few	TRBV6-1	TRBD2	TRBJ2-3	TGTGCCAGCAGCCTCTGGGAGCCCGGGAGGGCCTCCACAGATACGCAGTATTTT	CASSLWEPGRASTDTQYF
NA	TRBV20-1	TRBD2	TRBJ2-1	TGCAGTGCTAGGGGACTAGCGGGAGCGGGTCTGGATGAGCAGTTCTTC	CSARGLAGAGLDEQFF
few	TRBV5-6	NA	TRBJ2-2	TGTGCCAGCAGCCCACCGACACCTACGAACACCGGGGAGCTGTTTTTT	CASSPPTPTNTGELFF
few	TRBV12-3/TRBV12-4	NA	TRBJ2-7	TGTGCCAGCAGTTTGGGGGTTGGGCAGTACTTC	CASSLGVGQYF
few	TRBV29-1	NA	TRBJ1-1	TGCAGCGTTGGACAACAAGTCTTGAACACTGAAGCTTTCTTT	CSVGQQVLNTEAFF
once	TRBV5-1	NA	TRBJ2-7	TGCGCCAGCAGCTTGGATTCCCCCGGGACTGGCTCCTACGAGCAGTACTTC	CASSLDSPGTGSYEQYF
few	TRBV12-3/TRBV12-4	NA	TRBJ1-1	TGTGCCAGCAGTTCGGGAATATTGAACACTGAAGCTTTCTTT	CASSSGILNTEAFF
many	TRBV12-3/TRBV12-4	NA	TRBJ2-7	TGTGCCAGCAGTTTCCTTACAGGGAAAGGCTACGAGCAGTACTTC	CASSFLTGKGYEQYF
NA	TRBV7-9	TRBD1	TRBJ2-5	TGTGCCAGCAGCCATAGGGGGACAGTACTCTACCAAGAGACCCAGTACTTC	CASSHRGTVLYQETQYF